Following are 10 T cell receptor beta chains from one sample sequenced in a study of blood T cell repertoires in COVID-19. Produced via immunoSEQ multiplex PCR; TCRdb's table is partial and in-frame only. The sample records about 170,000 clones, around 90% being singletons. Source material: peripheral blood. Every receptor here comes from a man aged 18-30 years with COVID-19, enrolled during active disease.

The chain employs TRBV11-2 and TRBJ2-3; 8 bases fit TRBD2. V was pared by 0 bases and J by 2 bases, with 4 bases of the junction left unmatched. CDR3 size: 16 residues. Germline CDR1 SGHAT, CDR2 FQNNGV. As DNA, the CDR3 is TGTGCCAGCAGCTTAGATAGCGGGATCTACACAGATACGCAGTATTTT. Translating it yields CASSLDSGIYTDTQYF.

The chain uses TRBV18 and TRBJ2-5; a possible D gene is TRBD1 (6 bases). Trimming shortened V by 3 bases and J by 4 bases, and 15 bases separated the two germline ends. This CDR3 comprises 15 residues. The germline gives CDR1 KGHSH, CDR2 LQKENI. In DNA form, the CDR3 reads TGTGCCAGCTCACCTAGGGCAGGGGATTTAGAGACCCAGTACTTC. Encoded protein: CASSPRAGDLETQYF.

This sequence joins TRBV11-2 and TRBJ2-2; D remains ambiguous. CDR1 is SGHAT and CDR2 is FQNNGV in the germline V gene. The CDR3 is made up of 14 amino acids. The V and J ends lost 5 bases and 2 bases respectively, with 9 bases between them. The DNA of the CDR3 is TGTGCCAGCAGCGCGGAGATTAACACCGGGGAGCTGTTTTTT. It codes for CASSAEINTGELFF. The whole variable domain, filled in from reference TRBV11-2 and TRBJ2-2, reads EAGVAQSPRYKIIEKRQSVAFWCNPISGHATLYWYQQILGQGPKLLIQFQNNGVVDDSQLPKDRFSAERLKGVDSTLKIQPAKLEDSAVYLCASSAEINTGELFFGEGSRLTVL.

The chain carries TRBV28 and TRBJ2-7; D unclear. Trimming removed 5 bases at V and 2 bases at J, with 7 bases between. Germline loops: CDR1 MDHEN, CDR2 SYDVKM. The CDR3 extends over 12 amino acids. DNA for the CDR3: TGTGCCAGCAGTCTATTTACCTACGAGCAGTACTTC. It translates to CASSLFTYEQYF.

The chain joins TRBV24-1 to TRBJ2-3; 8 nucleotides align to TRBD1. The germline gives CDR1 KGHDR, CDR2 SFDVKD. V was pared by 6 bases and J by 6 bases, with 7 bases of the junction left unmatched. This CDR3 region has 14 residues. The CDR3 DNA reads TGTGCCACCAGTAGACAGGGGCAGACGGATACGCAGTATTTT. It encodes CATSRQGQTDTQYF.

The CDR3 sequence: CASSIGQGTYEQYF. The CDR3 coding sequence is TGTGCCAGTAGTATAGGACAGGGGACCTACGAGCAGTACTTC. This rearrangement joins TRBV19 to TRBJ2-7; 8 bases match TRBD1. With V trimmed by 1 base and J by 2 bases, 1 base remained unmatched. This CDR3 spans 14 amino acids. Germline V gene lookup returns CDR1 LNHDA and CDR2 SQIVND (reference sequence).

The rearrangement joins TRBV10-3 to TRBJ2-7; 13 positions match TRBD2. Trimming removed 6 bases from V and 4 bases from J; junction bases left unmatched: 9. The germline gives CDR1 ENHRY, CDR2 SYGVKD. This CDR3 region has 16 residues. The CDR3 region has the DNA TGTGCCATCAGCGGGACTAGCGGGATTGTAGGGTACGAGCAGTACTTC. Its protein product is CAISGTSGIVGYEQYF.

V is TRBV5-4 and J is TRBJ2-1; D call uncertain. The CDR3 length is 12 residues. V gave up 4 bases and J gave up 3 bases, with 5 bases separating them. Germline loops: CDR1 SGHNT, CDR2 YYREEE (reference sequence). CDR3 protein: CASSLRYNEQFF. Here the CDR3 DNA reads TGTGCCAGCAGCCTACGCTACAATGAGCAGTTCTTC.

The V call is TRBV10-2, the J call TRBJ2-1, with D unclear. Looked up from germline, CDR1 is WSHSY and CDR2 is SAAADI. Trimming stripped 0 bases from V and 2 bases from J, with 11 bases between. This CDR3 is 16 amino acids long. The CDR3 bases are TGCGCCAGCAGTGAGTCGACACCGACCACCTACAATGAGCAGTTCTTC. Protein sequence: CASSESTPTTYNEQFF.

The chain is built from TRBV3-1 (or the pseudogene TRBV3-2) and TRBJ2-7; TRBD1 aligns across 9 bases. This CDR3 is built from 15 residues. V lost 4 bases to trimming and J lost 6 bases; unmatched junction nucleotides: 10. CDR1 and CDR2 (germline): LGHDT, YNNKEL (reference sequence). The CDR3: CASSPQGADNSEQYF. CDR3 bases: TGTGCCAGCAGCCCACAGGGGGCGGACAATTCCGAGCAGTACTTC.